These 31 T cell receptor beta chains were all obtained from the same sample, sequenced in a study of blood T cell repertoires in COVID-19. Sequencing used immunoSEQ multiplex PCR; TCRdb keeps in-frame clones, though not all of them. This table holds some 400,000 clones, approximately 86% found once. Sequenced input: peripheral blood. These receptors were taken from a human donor in a cohort sampled during active COVID-19.

The V and J genes are TRBV6-5 and TRBJ1-3; 9 nucleotides line up with TRBD1. The germline V gene encodes CDR1 MNHEY and CDR2 SVGAGI. The CDR3 has 15 amino acids. The CDR3 reads CAHSRDRAGGNTIYF. The CDR3 DNA is TGTGCTCACTCCCGGGACAGGGCTGGAGGAAACACCATATATTTT.

The CDR3 spells CASSGTSYEQYF. Written as DNA, the CDR3 is TGTGCCAGCAGCGGGACTAGCTACGAGCAGTACTTC. The chain links TRBV2 to TRBJ2-7; 8 positions match TRBD2. The germline V gene encodes CDR1 SNHLY and CDR2 FYNNEI. The ends lost 6 bases at V and 3 bases at J; junction bases unmatched: 1. This CDR3 is built from 12 residues.

This clone was seen a few times. The rearrangement uses TRBV3-1 (or the pseudogene TRBV3-2) and TRBJ2-7; 11 nucleotides match TRBD2. This CDR3 contains 17 residues. The junction had 12 bases not matched to a gene; V was cut back by 4 bases and J by 4 bases. Germline V lookup: CDR1 LGHDT, CDR2 YNNKEL (reference sequence). The CDR3 DNA follows: TGTGCCAGCAGCCGAAACGAACCGGGACTAGCGGCTTACGAGCAGTACTTC. This codes for CASSRNEPGLAAYEQYF.

This sequence joins TRBV4-1 and TRBJ1-1; D possibly corresponds to TRBD1 (6 bases). Trimming left V 2 bases short and J 1 base short, with 14 bases between. The CDR3 consists of 16 residues. Germline-derived CDR1 and CDR2 are MGHRA and YSYEKL. The CDR3 region has the DNA TGCGCCAGCAGCCAAAGGCGGACAGCCTCGAACACTGAAGCTTTCTTT. Translating it yields CASSQRRTASNTEAFF.

This clone is a singleton in its sample. The rearrangement uses TRBV6-6 and TRBJ1-4; 8 nucleotides line up with TRBD1. The V segment lost 6 bases and the J segment 8 bases; nucleotides outside the gene matches: 8. CDR1 and CDR2 (germline): MNHNY, SVGAGI (reference sequence). The CDR3 has 14 residues. CDR3 nucleotide sequence: TGTGCCAGCAGCATTCAGGGGGCTTGGGAAAAACTGTTTTTT. It specifies CASSIQGAWEKLFF.

The chain links TRBV12-3 or TRBV12-4 to TRBJ2-1; 7 nucleotides agree with TRBD2. V lost 6 bases to trimming and J lost 10 bases; unmatched junction nucleotides: 6. This CDR3 spans 12 amino acids. Written as DNA, the CDR3 is TGTGCCAGCAGCCCCCTGGGAGGGGAGCAGTTCTTC. It is translated as CASSPLGGEQFF.

The chain links TRBV27 to TRBJ2-2, with 8 bases lining up with TRBD1. Germline-derived CDR1 and CDR2 are MNHEY and SMNVEV (reference sequence). Germline trimming cut 6 bases from V and 5 bases from J; bases unmatched to any gene: 5. The CDR3 has 14 residues. The CDR3 loop reads CASRQTGETGELFF. The CDR3 nucleotides are TGTGCCAGCAGACAGACAGGGGAGACCGGGGAGCTGTTTTTT.

This chain uses TRBV11-3 with TRBJ1-5, with a possible D match to TRBD1 (6 bases). CDR1 is SGHNT, CDR2 YENEEA, per germline. The V end lost 2 bases, the J end lost 2 bases, and 25 bases lay between the germline ends. The CDR3 has 20 amino acids. The CDR3 DNA reads as TGTGCCAGCAGCTTACGTCGCGGACAGACAAGTAGGTGGGGCAATCAGCCCCAGCATTTT. This gives the protein CASSLRRGQTSRWGNQPQHF.

The rearrangement links TRBV2 to TRBJ2-1; 12 bases line up with TRBD2. The germline CDR1 and CDR2 sequences are SNHLY and FYNNEI. The J segment lost 6 bases and the V segment lost 0 bases, leaving 3 bases of the junction unmatched. This CDR3 is built from 16 residues. The CDR3 DNA reads TGTGCCAGCAGTGAAGCGCGACTAGCGGGAGCCAATGAGCAGTTCTTC. It is translated as CASSEARLAGANEQFF. The full variable domain, in which reference TRBV2 and TRBJ2-1 provide the parts outside the CDR3, is EPEVTQTPSHQVTQMGQEVILRCVPISNHLYFYWYRQILGQKVEFLVSFYNNEISEKSEIFDDQFSVERPDGSNFTLKIRSTKLEDSAMYFCASSEARLAGANEQFFGPGTRLTVL.

The V and J genes are TRBV4-1 and TRBJ2-1; tentatively, D is TRBD2 (7 bases). The CDR3 totals 13 residues. Trimming left V 4 bases short and J 10 bases short, with 14 bases between. Germline V CDR1 and CDR2: MGHRA, YSYEKL. The CDR3 region is CASSPGGGGEQFF. CDR3 DNA sequence: TGCGCCAGCAGCCCCGGGGGCGGGGGAGAGCAGTTCTTC.

The CDR3 DNA follows: TGTGCCAGCAGCCCCCGACAGATTAATGAAAAACTGTTTTTT. It specifies CASSPRQINEKLFF. The V and J genes are TRBV28 and TRBJ1-4, with D possibly matching TRBD1 (5 bases). V was trimmed by 6 bases and J by 4 bases, leaving 12 bases between them. This CDR3 is 14 amino acids long. The germline gives CDR1 MDHEN, CDR2 SYDVKM. Using reference TRBV28 and TRBJ1-4 for the parts outside the CDR3, the full variable domain is DVKVTQSSRYLVKRTGEKVFLECVQDMDHENMFWYRQDPGLGLRLIYFSYDVKMKEKGDIPEGYSVSREKKERFSLILESASTNQTSMYLCASSPRQINEKLFFGSGTQLSVL.

This clone showed up just a few times. The chain uses TRBV5-1 and TRBJ2-7, with 12 positions matching TRBD1. Germline V CDR1 and CDR2: SGHRS, YFSETQ. The CDR3 is 16 amino acids. V shed 7 bases, J shed 5 bases, and the junction held 13 bases outside the gene matches. This CDR3 is CASGPGTGGPQDEQYF. CDR3 DNA: TGCGCCAGCGGTCCCGGGACAGGGGGCCCTCAGGACGAGCAGTACTTC.

This sequence joins TRBV28 and TRBJ1-5; 7 positions match TRBD1. CDR3 length equals 16 residues. Germline CDR1 reads MDHEN; CDR2 reads SYDVKM. The J segment lost 2 bases and the V segment lost 5 bases, leaving 9 bases of the junction unmatched. This CDR3 reads CASSPRQGRGNQPQHF. The DNA for the CDR3 is TGTGCCAGCAGTCCTCGACAGGGAAGGGGCAATCAGCCCCAGCATTTT.

The chain links TRBV7-9 to TRBJ2-5, with 8 positions matching TRBD1. This CDR3 has 16 residues. The trim removed 4 bases at V and 1 base at J, leaving 8 bases unmatched. Germline values: CDR1 SEHNR, CDR2 FQNEAQ (reference sequence). CDR3 in DNA: TGTGCCAGCAGCTATTTGGGGGACAGGCCCCAAGAGACCCAGTACTTC. As protein: CASSYLGDRPQETQYF.

J is TRBJ2-3 and V is TRBV30; D uncertain. Trimming took 3 bases from V and 1 from J, leaving 14 bases between them. Germline values: CDR1 GTSNPN, CDR2 SVGIG (reference sequence). The CDR3 spans 15 residues. The CDR3, as DNA: TGTGCCTGGAGCCTAACGCAGCGTGGCACAGATACGCAGTATTTT. This gives the protein CAWSLTQRGTDTQYF. The variable domain in full, with the rest retrieved from reference TRBV30 and TRBJ2-3, is SQTIHQWPATLVQPVGSPLSLECTVEGTSNPNLYWYRQAAGRGLQLLFYSVGIGQISSEVPQNLSASRPQDRQFILSSKKLLLSDSGFYLCAWSLTQRGTDTQYFGPGTRLTVL.

The chain couples TRBV6-2 or TRBV6-3 to TRBJ2-6, with a weak D call TRBD1 (5 bases). The germline gives CDR1 MNHEY, CDR2 SVGEGT. V dropped 4 bases and J dropped 4 bases, with 11 bases sitting between them. The CDR3 consists of 15 residues. For the CDR3, the DNA is TGTGCCAGCAGTTGGACATCGAAGGGGGCCAACGTCCTGACTTTC. Translation gives CASSWTSKGANVLTF.

V gene TRBV4-1 combines with J gene TRBJ2-1; 9 bases are shared with TRBD2. The CDR3 contains 15 residues. CDR1 is MGHRA and CDR2 is YSYEKL in the germline V gene. The trim removed 1 base at V and 7 bases at J, leaving 5 bases unmatched. The CDR3 loop is CASSQASGVLNEQFF. The CDR3 coding sequence is TGCGCCAGCAGCCAAGCTAGCGGGGTCTTAAATGAGCAGTTCTTC.

The rearrangement links TRBV30 to TRBJ2-7, with D tentatively TRBD1 (6 bases). Germline V lookup: CDR1 GTSNPN, CDR2 SVGIG (reference sequence). The ends were cut back, 1 base at V and 0 bases at J, with 7 bases in the middle. This CDR3 has 13 residues. CDR3 coding DNA: TGTGCCTGGAGTGAGGACAGCTCCTACGAGCAGTACTTC. It yields the protein CAWSEDSSYEQYF.

CDR3 in DNA: TGTGCCAGCAGCCAAGCTAGCGTGGAGACCCAGTACTTC. Amino acid sequence: CASSQASVETQYF. This sequence joins TRBV3-1 (or the pseudogene TRBV3-2) and TRBJ2-5; a weak D match, TRBD2 (6 bases). Trimming took 1 base from V and 5 from J, leaving 8 bases between them. CDR3 length: 13 residues. Germline values: CDR1 LGHDT, CDR2 YNNKEL (reference sequence).

The V gene is TRBV5-4, the J gene TRBJ2-3; a possible D gene is TRBD2 (5 bases). This CDR3 contains 16 residues. V was pared by 4 bases and J by 3 bases, with 18 bases between. CDR1 is SGHNT and CDR2 is YYREEE in the germline V gene (reference sequence). The CDR3 protein is CASSRVLGEGTDTQYF. CDR3 nucleotide sequence: TGTGCCAGCAGCAGGGTCCTAGGTGAGGGAACAGATACGCAGTATTTT.

The V call is TRBV9, the J call TRBJ2-3, with D maybe TRBD1 (6 bases). Trimming took off 2 bases at V and 3 bases at J, with 13 bases between the two ends. Germline CDR1 reads SGDLS; CDR2 reads YYNGEE. The CDR3 contains 15 residues. The CDR3 region is CASSVNRVGTDTQYF. The CDR3, as DNA: TGTGCCAGCAGCGTGAACAGGGTGGGAACAGATACGCAGTATTTT. Supplemented by reference TRBV9 and TRBJ2-3, the full variable domain reads DSGVTQTPKHLITATGQRVTLRCSPRSGDLSVYWYQQSLDQGLQFLIQYYNGEERAKGNILERFSAQQFPDLHSELNLSSLELGDSALYFCASSVNRVGTDTQYFGPGTRLTVL.

Only one count was recorded for this clone. The chain is built from TRBV7-8 and TRBJ2-3; TRBD1 is a possible D gene (6 bases). This CDR3 spans 14 amino acids. V gave up 5 bases and J gave up 2 bases, with 11 bases separating them. Germline V gene data show CDR1 as SGHVS and CDR2 as FQNEAQ. The CDR3 DNA reads TGTGCCAGCAGCAAGACAGGACCCACAGATACGCAGTATTTT. Translation: CASSKTGPTDTQYF. The variable domain in full, with the rest retrieved from reference TRBV7-8 and TRBJ2-3, is GAGVSQSPRYKVAKRGQDVALRCDPISGHVSLFWYQQALGQGPEFLTYFQNEAQLDKSGLPSDRFFAERPEGSVSTLKIQRTQQEDSAVYLCASSKTGPTDTQYFGPGTRLTVL.

The chain has TRBV5-1 and TRBJ2-1; 9 positions match TRBD1. Trimming cost V 4 bases and J 4 bases; bases outside gene matches: 6. CDR3 length: 15 residues. Germline V lookup: CDR1 SGHRS, CDR2 YFSETQ. For the CDR3, the DNA is TGCGCCAGCAGCGGCGGGACAGGGAATTACAATGAGCAGTTCTTC. It is translated as CASSGGTGNYNEQFF.

This clone has only a few counts. This chain connects TRBV28 to TRBJ2-2; the match to TRBD1 covers 7 bases. Germline V CDR1 and CDR2: MDHEN, SYDVKM. The CDR3 length is 14 residues. V lost 3 bases, J lost 7 bases, and 5 bases stayed unmatched. The CDR3: CASSLTAGGGELFF. CDR3 in DNA: TGTGCCAGCAGTTTGACGGCAGGGGGCGGGGAGCTGTTTTTT.

This sequence joins TRBV15 and TRBJ1-4; 7 nucleotides align to TRBD1. CDR1 and CDR2 from the germline V gene are LNHNV and YYDKDF (reference sequence). The CDR3 spans 14 residues. V was clipped by 7 bases and J by 4 bases; unmatched bases: 6. The DNA of the CDR3 is TGTGCCACCACCCAAGACAGGGTTAATGAAAAACTGTTTTTT. The encoded protein is CATTQDRVNEKLFF.

Only one count was recorded for this clone. The V gene is TRBV6-5, the J gene TRBJ1-1; D perhaps matches TRBD1 (6 bases). The germline gives CDR1 MNHEY, CDR2 SVGAGI. The CDR3 covers 13 residues. The V gene lost 6 bases and the J gene lost 6 bases, with 14 bases spanning the gap. The CDR3 DNA follows: TGTGCCAGCAGGCCCCAGGGGCACCCTGAAGCTTTCTTT. Protein: CASRPQGHPEAFF.

This chain connects TRBV11-1 to TRBJ2-1, with a possible D match to TRBD2 (5 bases). This CDR3 is 15 amino acids long. Trimming took off 1 base at V and 6 bases at J, with 13 bases between the two ends. The germline CDR1 and CDR2 sequences are SGHAT and FQDESV (reference sequence). The CDR3, as DNA: TGTGCCAGCAGCTTAGATGGTGGGCTAGCCAATGAGCAGTTCTTC. Translation gives CASSLDGGLANEQFF.

The CDR3 sequence is CASSFAQGDSNQPQHF. The CDR3 DNA follows: TGTGCCAGCAGTTTTGCGCAAGGGGATAGCAATCAGCCCCAGCATTTT. The V and J genes are TRBV28 and TRBJ1-5; possibly TRBD1 for D (5 bases). Germline loops: CDR1 MDHEN, CDR2 SYDVKM. The CDR3 extends over 16 amino acids. Trimming pared 3 bases from V and 0 bases from J, leaving 12 bases between.

The count of this clone is one. V and J are TRBV5-1 and TRBJ2-1; 8 bases are a match to TRBD1. The V gene's germline CDR1 is SGHRS and CDR2 YFSETQ. The CDR3 has 15 residues. Trimming at V came to 2 bases and at J to 5 bases, leaving 6 bases not matched to a gene. The CDR3 sequence: CASSFGQGWDNEQFF. The CDR3 coding sequence is TGCGCCAGCAGCTTTGGACAGGGTTGGGACAATGAGCAGTTCTTC.

The chain carries TRBV19 and TRBJ1-2; no firm D call. CDR1 LNHDA and CDR2 SQIVND come from the germline V gene (reference sequence). Between the trimmed V and J ends, which lost 9 bases and 3 bases, there was a span of 17 bases. The CDR3 is 14 residues long. The CDR3 nucleotides are TGTGCCAGCTTTGCCCCCTCGGGAGACTATGGCTACACCTTC. Amino acid sequence: CASFAPSGDYGYTF.

This sequence joins TRBV2 and TRBJ2-2, with a tentative D call TRBD2 (5 bases). Looked up from germline, CDR1 is SNHLY and CDR2 is FYNNEI. The CDR3 length is 13 residues. The germline V and J ends were trimmed by 7 bases and 6 bases, with 12 bases remaining between them. The CDR3 DNA reads as TGTGCCAGCATCCTAGAGGGTTCCGGGGAGCTGTTTTTT. Its translation: CASILEGSGELFF.